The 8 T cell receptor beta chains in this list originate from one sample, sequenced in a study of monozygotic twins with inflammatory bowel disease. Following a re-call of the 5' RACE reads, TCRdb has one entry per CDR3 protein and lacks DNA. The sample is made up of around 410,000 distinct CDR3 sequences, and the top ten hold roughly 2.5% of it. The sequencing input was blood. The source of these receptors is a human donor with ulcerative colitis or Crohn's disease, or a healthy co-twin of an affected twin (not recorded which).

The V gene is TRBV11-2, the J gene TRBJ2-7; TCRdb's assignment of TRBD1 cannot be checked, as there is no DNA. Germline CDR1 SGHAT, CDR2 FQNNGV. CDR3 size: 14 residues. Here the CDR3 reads CASSLWQGSHEQYF. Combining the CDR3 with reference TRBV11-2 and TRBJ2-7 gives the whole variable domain EAGVAQSPRYKIIEKRQSVAFWCNPISGHATLYWYQQILGQGPKLLIQFQNNGVVDDSQLPKDRFSAERLKGVDSTLKIQPAKLEDSAVYLCASSLWQGSHEQYFGPGTRLTVT.

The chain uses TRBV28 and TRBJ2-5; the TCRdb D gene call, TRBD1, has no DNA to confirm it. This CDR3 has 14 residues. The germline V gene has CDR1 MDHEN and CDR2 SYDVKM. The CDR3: CASSLIGIQETQYF.

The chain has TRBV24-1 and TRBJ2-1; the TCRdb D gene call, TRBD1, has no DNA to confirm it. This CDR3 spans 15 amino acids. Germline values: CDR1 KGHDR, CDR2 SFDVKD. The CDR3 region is CATSDSGTVYNEQFF.

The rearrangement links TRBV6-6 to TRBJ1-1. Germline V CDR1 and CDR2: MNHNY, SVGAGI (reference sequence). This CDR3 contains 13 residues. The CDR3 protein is CASSYRPSTEAFF.

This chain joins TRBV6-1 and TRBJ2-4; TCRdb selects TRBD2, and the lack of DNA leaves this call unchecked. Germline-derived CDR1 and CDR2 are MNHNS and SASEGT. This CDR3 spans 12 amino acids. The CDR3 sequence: CASSQIGGIQYF.

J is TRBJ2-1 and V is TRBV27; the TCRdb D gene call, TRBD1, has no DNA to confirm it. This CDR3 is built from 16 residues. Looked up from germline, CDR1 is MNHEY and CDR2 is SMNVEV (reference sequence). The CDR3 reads CASSFLGTGVYNEQFF.

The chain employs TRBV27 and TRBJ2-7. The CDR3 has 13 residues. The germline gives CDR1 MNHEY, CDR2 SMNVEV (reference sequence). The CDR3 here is CASSFAGNYEQYF.

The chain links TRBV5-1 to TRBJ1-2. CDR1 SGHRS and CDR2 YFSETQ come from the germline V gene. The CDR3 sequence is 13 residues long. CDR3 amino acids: CASSLETLYGYTF.